This TCR beta chain was obtained from a study of T cell repertoires in ileal Crohn's disease. This clone was picked up one time. Antigen unknown. Trimming took off 0 bases at V and 4 bases at J, with 7 bases between the two ends. This CDR3 region has 14 residues. The germline V gene has CDR1 LGHNA and CDR2 YNFKEQ. General observations from the study: Active smokers at surgery had more clonal expansions than non-smokers.

Profiled with immunoSEQ multiplex PCR; TCRdb holds only in-frame clones, not every one. This sample yields over 14,000 clones, of which 75% to 90% are seen a single time; under 5.5% belongs to the top ten. The gene calls are TRBV4-2 and TRBJ2-1; D unclear. The sequence derives from an adult with Crohn's disease. Sample: ileal tissue. The CDR3 bases are TGTGCCAGCAGCCAAGAGCGTTTGTACAATGAGCAGTTCTTC. It specifies CASSQERLYNEQFF.